Each of the 27 T cell receptor beta chains below was sequenced from the same sample in a study of regulatory T cells in long-lasting Graves disease. The time point is: newly diagnosed GD, antithyroid drugs for less than 3 months. RNA from PBMCs was the source of the TCR library. The TCR beta library used iRepertoire HTBI primers with Arm-PCR amplification of CDR3. One entry per CDR3 protein results from TCRdb running MiXCR on the multiplex PCR reads. This table has approximately 400,000 distinct CDR3 sequences, about 11% appearing once. The sample also formed part of further work on T cells in Graves' hyperthyroidism and ophthalmopathy.

The material sequenced was peripheral blood mononuclear cells (PBMCs), taken at new diagnosis, from a patient treated with antithyroid drugs. The receptor source for this set is a woman between 18 and 29 years old with Graves disease.

Many counts were recorded for this clonotype. The chain combines TRBV7-2 with TRBJ2-3, with 7 nucleotides matching TRBD2. CDR3 size: 16 residues. In germline, CDR1 is SGHTA, CDR2 FQGNSA. V shed 4 bases and J 6 bases; nucleotides not matched to a gene: 13. The CDR3 DNA is TGTGCCAGCAGCTCCCAGGCTAGCGGTGGGGGGGATACGCAGTATTTT. Protein: CASSSQASGGGDTQYF.

In its sample, this clonotype was seen many times. V gene TRBV29-1 combines with J gene TRBJ1-6; 7 bases are shared with TRBD1. This CDR3 has 12 residues. Trimming removed 5 bases from V and 9 bases from J; junction bases left unmatched: 4. The germline V gene encodes CDR1 SQVTM and CDR2 ANQGSEA. The CDR3: CSVRTGSSPLHF. DNA for the CDR3: TGCAGCGTTAGGACAGGCAGTTCACCCCTCCACTTT.

The gene calls are TRBV6-5 and TRBJ2-5; 13 positions match TRBD2. CDR1 is MNHEY and CDR2 is SVGAGI in the germline V gene. The CDR3 consists of 15 residues. After removal of 4 bases from V and 6 bases from J, the junction contained 5 bases not matched to a gene. CDR3 DNA sequence: TGTGCCAGCAGTTCTGGACTAGCGGGGGAGCAGACCCAGTACTTC. It yields the protein CASSSGLAGEQTQYF.

This clonotype came up a few times. J is TRBJ1-5 and V is TRBV6-1, with D possibly TRBD1 on 6 matching bases. CDR3 length: 17 amino acids. Germline V gene sequence: CDR1 MNHNS, CDR2 SASEGT. Trimming pared 6 bases from V and 5 bases from J, leaving 23 bases between. DNA of the CDR3: TGTGCCAGCAGAACGGGGCAGGGGCGGAAAGTCCATCAGCCCCAGCATTTT. Translation gives CASRTGQGRKVHQPQHF.

To note about this clonotype: Given a much more abundant clone one base away, this may be a read error. The CDR3 DNA reads as TGTGCCAGCTTACCAAGGGGCAGCCGAAACACTGAAGCTTTCTTT. Translating gives CASLPRGSRNTEAFF. The chain uses TRBV18 and TRBJ1-1, with a weak D call TRBD1 (5 bases). The CDR3 runs 15 residues. Germline-derived CDR1 and CDR2 are KGHSH and LQKENI.

The sample holds many counts of this clonotype. The gene calls are TRBV6-2 or TRBV6-3 and TRBJ2-5; D might be TRBD1 or TRBD2, each matching 5 bases. With 5 bases removed from V and 5 bases from J, the gap between germline ends came to 15 bases. From germline, CDR1 is MNHEY and CDR2 SVGEGT. This CDR3 has 14 residues. The CDR3 DNA sequence: TGTGCCAGCAGTGGGGGTTGGGGTAGGGAGACCCAGTACTTC. It specifies CASSGGWGRETQYF.

The chain is built from TRBV20-1 and TRBJ2-7; 13 nucleotides match TRBD2. V gave up 6 bases and J gave up 3 bases; unmatched junction bases: 5. CDR1 is DFQATT and CDR2 is SNEGSKA in the germline V gene (reference sequence). CDR3 length: 14 amino acids. This CDR3 is CSALGTSGNYEQYF. The CDR3 DNA reads TGCAGTGCCCTCGGGACTAGCGGGAACTACGAGCAGTACTTC.

This clonotype was picked up many times. The V gene is TRBV11-2, the J gene TRBJ2-7, with 10 bases fitting TRBD1. CDR1 and CDR2 (germline): SGHAT, FQNNGV. The CDR3 has 14 amino acids. After removal of 3 bases from V and 5 bases from J, the junction contained 4 bases not matched to a gene. DNA of the CDR3: TGTGCCAGCAGCTTCGGGACAGGGGTGGACGAGCAGTACTTC. Translating gives CASSFGTGVDEQYF. Full variable domain (rest looked up from reference TRBV11-2 and TRBJ2-7): EAGVAQSPRYKIIEKRQSVAFWCNPISGHATLYWYQQILGQGPKLLIQFQNNGVVDDSQLPKDRFSAERLKGVDSTLKIQPAKLEDSAVYLCASSFGTGVDEQYFGPGTRLTVT.

In this sample, this clonotype turned up a few times. The rearrangement links TRBV4-1 to TRBJ1-1; D not certain. The germline gives CDR1 MGHRA, CDR2 YSYEKL. V was shortened by 0 bases and J by 0 bases, with 5 bases between the two germline ends. CDR3 size: 14 residues. CDR3 coding DNA: TGCGCCAGCAGCCAAGATGACTTGAACACTGAAGCTTTCTTT. It is translated as CASSQDDLNTEAFF.

In this sample, this clonotype turned up many times. The rearrangement links TRBV3-1 to TRBJ1-1; D gene uncertain. V lost 8 bases to trimming and J lost 1 base, with 8 bases between them. The V gene's germline CDR1 is LGHDT and CDR2 YNNKEL (reference sequence). There are 12 residues in the CDR3. The CDR3 DNA reads as TGTGCCAGCGGACGGGCGAACACTGAAGCTTTCTTT. Encoded protein: CASGRANTEAFF.

The chain carries TRBV6-2 or TRBV6-3 and TRBJ2-7; TRBD2 agrees at 8 bases. CDR3 length: 16 amino acids. The ends lost 6 bases at V and 7 bases at J; junction bases unmatched: 17. CDR1 and CDR2 (germline): MNHEY, SVGEGT. DNA for the CDR3: TGTGCCAGCAGAGGTTGGGGACTAGGTGTATCGGGGGAGCAGTACGTC. Encoded protein: CASRGWGLGVSGEQYV.

A note on this clonotype: This may be a read error: a much more frequent sequence differs by one nucleotide. The V and J genes are TRBV5-1 and TRBJ2-1, with TRBD1 identical over 7 bases. The germline V gene has CDR1 SGHRS and CDR2 YFSETQ. CDR3 length: 13 amino acids. In DNA form, the CDR3 reads TGCGCCAGCAGCCCATGGACAGGCCTCGAGCAGTCCTTC. Its protein is CASSPWTGLEQSF.

This clonotype was seen more than once but under ten times. V gene TRBV5-1 combines with J gene TRBJ2-5, with D possibly TRBD2 on 6 matching bases. Germline-derived CDR1 and CDR2 are SGHRS and YFSETQ. The CDR3 length is 13 residues. V was cut by 5 bases and J by 3 bases, with 11 bases left in between. This chain's CDR3 is CASRPPGEETQYF. Written as DNA, the CDR3 is TGCGCCAGCAGGCCTCCGGGGGAAGAGACCCAGTACTTC.

This clonotype was observed at least ten times. The chain couples TRBV7-9 to TRBJ1-1; D is unresolved. The CDR3 sequence is 13 residues long. Germline V gene sequence: CDR1 SEHNR, CDR2 FQNEAQ (reference sequence). The CDR3 protein is CASTLGRNTEAFF. The DNA of the CDR3 is TGTGCTTCGACCCTGGGCCGGAACACTGAAGCTTTCTTT.

This clonotype appeared many times. The J gene is TRBJ2-1, the V gene TRBV20-1, with unresolved D. The CDR3 spans 15 residues. Trimming shortened V by 0 bases and J by 5 bases, and 14 bases separated the two germline ends. CDR1 DFQATT and CDR2 SNEGSKA come from the germline V gene (reference sequence). The CDR3 nucleotides are TGCAGTGCTAGAGACCCAAACGTACATCACAATGAGCAGTTCTTC. Amino acids: CSARDPNVHHNEQFF.

This clonotype was counted many times. V is TRBV29-1 and J is TRBJ2-5; D not resolved. Trimming shortened V by 2 bases and J by 7 bases, and 11 bases separated the two germline ends. This CDR3 comprises 12 residues. From germline, CDR1 is SQVTM and CDR2 ANQGSEA. This CDR3 reads CSVETNSGTQYF. CDR3 DNA: TGCAGCGTTGAAACAAATTCGGGGACCCAGTACTTC. The whole variable domain, remainder taken from reference TRBV29-1 and TRBJ2-5, is SAVISQKPSRDICQRGTSLTIQCQVDSQVTMMFWYRQQPGQSLTLIATANQGSEATYESGFVIDKFPISRPNLTFSTLTVSNMSPEDSSIYLCSVETNSGTQYFGPGTRLLVL.

This clonotype was recorded at least ten times. Relative to the germline gene, one junction end is altered; a read error may explain this. Here the CDR3 reads CASRTSPITSGGLGF. Written as DNA, the CDR3 is TGTGCCAGCAGGACCTCACCTATAACTAGCGGGGGGCTCGGGTTT. The chain carries TRBV2 and TRBJ2-3; 12 nucleotides align to TRBD2. This CDR3 has 15 amino acids. The germline V gene has CDR1 SNHLY and CDR2 FYNNEI.

This clonotype came up a few times. The chain is built from TRBV4-1 and TRBJ2-2; 13 positions match TRBD2. Germline loops: CDR1 MGHRA, CDR2 YSYEKL. V gave up 3 bases and J gave up 7 bases; unmatched junction bases: 5. The CDR3 is made up of 16 amino acids. DNA of the CDR3: TGCGCCAGCAGCCACCGGACTAGCGGGAGCGGCGGGGAGCTGTTTTTT. Its protein product is CASSHRTSGSGGELFF.

Ten or more counts support this clonotype. V usage is TRBV6-2 or TRBV6-3 and J usage is TRBJ1-2; D is ambiguous. CDR3 size: 17 residues. Trimming pared 7 bases from V and 5 bases from J, leaving 26 bases between. The germline gives CDR1 MNHEY, CDR2 SVGEGT. The CDR3 nucleotides read TGTGCCAGCACTCCCCGGCCAGACATCGACCGGTATTATGGCTACACCTTC. It specifies CASTPRPDIDRYYGYTF.

This sequence joins TRBV5-1 and TRBJ1-1, with a possible D match to TRBD1 (5 bases). The CDR3 has 15 amino acids. Trimming removed 3 bases at V and 4 bases at J, with 16 bases between. Germline CDR1 is SGHRS and CDR2 is YFSETQ. The CDR3 region has the DNA TGCGCCAGCAGCTACGGGACGGTCGGGGGCACTGAAGCTTTCTTT. Translating it yields CASSYGTVGGTEAFF.

This clonotype was seen many times. An end of the junction does not agree with germline; a read error may underlie this. This rearrangement joins TRBV13 to TRBJ1-2, with D perhaps matching TRBD1 (5 bases). The CDR3 contains 11 residues. Germline values: CDR1 PRHDT, CDR2 FYEKMQ (reference sequence). This CDR3 is CANSRAHGYTF. In DNA, the CDR3 is TGTGCCAACAGCAGGGCCCATGGCTACACCTTC.

This clonotype showed up just a few times. CDR3 loop: CASSPPGFAPSGGQYF. In nucleotides, the CDR3 is TGTGCCAGCTCACCACCAGGTTTTGCGCCCTCGGGCGGGCAGTACTTC. This chain uses TRBV18 with TRBJ2-7, with unresolved D. Trimming left V 0 bases short and J 9 bases short, with 21 bases between. Germline V gene data show CDR1 as KGHSH and CDR2 as LQKENI. This CDR3 spans 16 amino acids.

There are a few counts of this clonotype. This chain uses TRBV5-4 with TRBJ2-1; the match to TRBD2 covers 8 bases. With V trimmed by 1 base and J by 0 bases, 6 bases remained unmatched. The CDR3 consists of 17 residues. Germline loops: CDR1 SGHNT, CDR2 YYREEE (reference sequence). The chain's CDR3 is CASSLTGGSSSYNEQFF. In DNA, the CDR3 is TGTGCCAGCAGCTTGACGGGGGGGTCTAGCTCCTACAATGAGCAGTTCTTC.

This clonotype has at least ten counts. Written as DNA, the CDR3 is TGTGCCAGCAGCCGGACGGACTCCTACGAGCAGTACTTC. Translated, it gives CASSRTDSYEQYF. The chain couples TRBV7-9 to TRBJ2-7; D is undetermined. Germline assignment: CDR1 SEHNR and CDR2 FQNEAQ (reference sequence). V gave up 5 bases and J gave up 0 bases, with 8 bases separating them. CDR3 length equals 13 residues.

The chain has TRBV7-6 and TRBJ1-2; 8 bases are a match to TRBD1. V shed 7 bases, J shed 0 bases, and the junction held 13 bases outside the gene matches. Looked up from germline, CDR1 is SGHVS and CDR2 is FNYEAQ. The CDR3 spans 17 residues. The CDR3 sequence: CASNRGDQGASNYGYTF. The CDR3 DNA reads TGTGCCAGCAACCGGGGCGACCAGGGGGCTTCTAACTATGGCTACACCTTC.

In its sample, this clonotype was seen many times. The rearrangement joins TRBV5-1 to TRBJ2-3, with TRBD2 matching over 9 bases. This CDR3 is built from 15 residues. Germline V gene sequence: CDR1 SGHRS, CDR2 YFSETQ. The trim removed 3 bases at V and 4 bases at J, leaving 6 bases unmatched. The DNA for the CDR3 is TGCGCCAGCAGCTACGGGACTAGCTTGTCAGATACGCAGTATTTT. This encodes CASSYGTSLSDTQYF.

The table lists this clonotype with many counts. This chain connects TRBV7-2 to TRBJ1-3; perhaps TRBD1 as D (6 bases). Germline V lookup: CDR1 SGHTA, CDR2 FQGNSA. The CDR3 consists of 18 residues. The ends were cut back, 0 bases at V and 0 bases at J, with 15 bases in the middle. CDR3 residues: CASSLANRVKNSGNTIYF. As DNA, the CDR3 is TGTGCCAGCAGCTTAGCGAACAGGGTGAAGAACTCTGGAAACACCATATATTTT.